These 15 T cell receptor beta chains were all obtained from the same sample, sequenced in a study of blood T cell repertoires in COVID-19. Using immunoSEQ multiplex PCR, the repertoire was profiled, and TCRdb retains in-frame clones only, with some absent. The sample includes under 450,000 clones, roughly nine tenths seen only once; the top ten take about 0.78%. Sequencing used PBMCs or T cells enriched from blood (not recorded which). These TCRs come from a woman between 35 and 50 years old who had been exposed to COVID-19.

This chain connects TRBV27 to TRBJ2-1, with 10 bases fitting TRBD1. The CDR3 covers 15 residues. Per germline, CDR1 MNHEY and CDR2 SMNVEV (reference sequence). Losses at the gene ends were 6 bases for V and 0 bases for J; bases not matched to a gene: 2. This CDR3 is CASSWDRGSYNEQFF. The CDR3 DNA is TGTGCCAGCAGCTGGGACAGGGGCTCCTACAATGAGCAGTTCTTC.

The chain couples TRBV7-2 to TRBJ1-1, with TRBD1 as a possible D gene (5 bases). This CDR3 region has 13 residues. Per the germline V gene, CDR1 is SGHTA and CDR2 is FQGNSA. The V end was cut by 4 bases, the J end by 0 bases, with 6 bases between. CDR3 DNA sequence: TGTGCCAGCAGCTGGGGCTTGAACACTGAAGCTTTCTTT. Translated: CASSWGLNTEAFF.

The CDR3 bases are TGTGCCAGCAGTGAAGTGATGGGACAGTACTTCTATGGCTACACCTTC. Translated: CASSEVMGQYFYGYTF. V and J are TRBV6-1 and TRBJ1-2; 7 nucleotides match TRBD1. The CDR3 covers 16 residues. Germline trimming cut 1 base from V and 4 bases from J; bases unmatched to any gene: 9. In germline, CDR1 is MNHNS, CDR2 SASEGT.

The genes are TRBV9 and TRBJ2-2; no clear D gene. Looked up from germline, CDR1 is SGDLS and CDR2 is YYNGEE. With 7 bases removed from V and 4 bases from J, the gap between germline ends came to 11 bases. This CDR3 region has 13 residues. The CDR3 DNA follows: TGTGCCAGCTCCTTGCGGCTCACCGGGGAGCTGTTTTTT. This sequence encodes CASSLRLTGELFF.

The chain links TRBV14 to TRBJ1-3; D not certain. V was clipped by 2 bases and J by 1 base, with 12 bases between them. The CDR3 has 16 amino acids. Germline CDR1 reads SGHDN; CDR2 reads FVKESK. The CDR3 nucleotides read TGTGCCAGCAGCCAACAGCGGCCCATTTCTGGAAACACCATATATTTT. The encoded protein is CASSQQRPISGNTIYF.

As concerns this clone: One junction end does not reproduce the germline sequence, and a read error may be involved. V and J are TRBV3-1 (or the pseudogene TRBV3-2) and TRBJ1-2; TRBD1 might be the D (5 bases). Germline V gene sequence: CDR1 LGHDT, CDR2 YNNKEL (reference sequence). The CDR3 has 11 residues. The chain's CDR3 is CASSQGDFPAF. CDR3 sequence (DNA): TGTGCCAGCAGCCAAGGGGACTTCCCTGCCTTC.

The chain combines TRBV6-4 with TRBJ2-2; D is perhaps TRBD2 (5 bases). The germline V gene has CDR1 MRHNA and CDR2 SNTAGT. There are 14 residues in the CDR3. Between the trimmed V and J ends, which lost 0 bases and 3 bases, there was a span of 5 bases. The CDR3 bases are TGTGCCAGCAGTGACTCGAGGGACACCGGGGAGCTGTTTTTT. Its protein is CASSDSRDTGELFF.

This chain links TRBV28 with TRBJ1-4, with D maybe TRBD1 (5 bases). Trimming removed 6 bases at V and 1 base at J, with 12 bases between. Germline CDR1 and CDR2: MDHEN and SYDVKM. The CDR3 loop spans 15 amino acids. In DNA, the CDR3 is TGTGCCAGCAGCGACCAGGGAGGAACTAATGAAAAACTGTTTTTT. Amino acid sequence: CASSDQGGTNEKLFF. The full variable domain, in which reference TRBV28 and TRBJ1-4 provide the parts outside the CDR3, is DVKVTQSSRYLVKRTGEKVFLECVQDMDHENMFWYRQDPGLGLRLIYFSYDVKMKEKGDIPEGYSVSREKKERFSLILESASTNQTSMYLCASSDQGGTNEKLFFGSGTQLSVL.

The sample holds one count of this clone. The J gene is TRBJ2-6, the V gene TRBV4-3; D possibly corresponds to TRBD1 (6 bases). V was pared by 4 bases and J by 2 bases, with 15 bases between. The CDR3 has 17 residues. In germline, CDR1 is LGHNA, CDR2 YSLEER. The CDR3 nucleotides read TGCGCCAGCAGCCTCAGTTACCAGGGGACTGGGGCCAACGTCCTGACTTTC. Translated, it gives CASSLSYQGTGANVLTF.

As regards this clone: Within the sample, other DNA sequences also encode this same CDR3. The gene calls are TRBV18 and TRBJ1-1, with D possibly matching TRBD1 (6 bases). CDR1 KGHSH and CDR2 LQKENI come from the germline V gene. V was clipped by 6 bases and J by 0 bases, with 11 bases between them. The CDR3 length is 14 residues. Here the CDR3 DNA reads TGTGCCAGCTCCCCGGACAGACTGAACACTGAAGCTTTCTTT. Translating gives CASSPDRLNTEAFF.

This chain joins TRBV19 and TRBJ1-6, with D possibly being TRBD1 (5 bases). The CDR3 contains 13 residues. The germline V gene encodes CDR1 LNHDA and CDR2 SQIVND (reference sequence). V was trimmed by 8 bases and J by 6 bases, leaving 11 bases between them. The CDR3 DNA is TGTGCCAGTGGGCAGGGTCTTAATTCACCCCTCCACTTT. Protein sequence: CASGQGLNSPLHF.

This chain joins TRBV9 and TRBJ2-7; TRBD2 might be the D (5 bases). Trimming left V 4 bases short and J 4 bases short, with 15 bases between. The CDR3 is 14 residues long. Per germline, CDR1 SGDLS and CDR2 YYNGEE. In DNA, the CDR3 is TGTGCCAGCAGCCCCCGGTCGGGGAATTACGAGCAGTACTTC. It is translated as CASSPRSGNYEQYF.

The V call is TRBV5-6, the J call TRBJ2-1, with 8 bases lining up with TRBD1. Trimming took 0 bases from V and 2 from J; bases not matched to a gene: 1. Per germline, CDR1 SGHDT and CDR2 YYEEEE. The CDR3 spans 15 residues. The CDR3: CASSLGGQAYNEQFF. Written as DNA, the CDR3 is TGTGCCAGCAGCTTGGGGGGACAGGCCTACAATGAGCAGTTCTTC.

This clone was recorded only once. Sequence at one end of the junction differs from germline and may be a read error. V and J are TRBV3-1 (or the pseudogene TRBV3-2) and TRBJ2-7; a weak D match, TRBD1 (5 bases). Germline CDR1 reads LGHDT; CDR2 reads YNNKEL (reference sequence). The length of the CDR3 is 14 residues. CDR3 amino acids: CASTQTMGQYEQYF. The CDR3 coding sequence is TGTGCCAGCACCCAAACCATGGGGCAGTACGAGCAGTACTTC.

The rearrangement joins TRBV25-1 to TRBJ1-1; D is perhaps TRBD1 (6 bases). The length of the CDR3 is 13 residues. Germline CDR1 and CDR2: MGHDK and SYGVNS. Trimming took off 4 bases at V and 4 bases at J, with 10 bases between the two ends. The CDR3 coding sequence is TGTGCCAGCAGTGCACAGGGAATCACTGAAGCTTTCTTT. Amino acid sequence: CASSAQGITEAFF.